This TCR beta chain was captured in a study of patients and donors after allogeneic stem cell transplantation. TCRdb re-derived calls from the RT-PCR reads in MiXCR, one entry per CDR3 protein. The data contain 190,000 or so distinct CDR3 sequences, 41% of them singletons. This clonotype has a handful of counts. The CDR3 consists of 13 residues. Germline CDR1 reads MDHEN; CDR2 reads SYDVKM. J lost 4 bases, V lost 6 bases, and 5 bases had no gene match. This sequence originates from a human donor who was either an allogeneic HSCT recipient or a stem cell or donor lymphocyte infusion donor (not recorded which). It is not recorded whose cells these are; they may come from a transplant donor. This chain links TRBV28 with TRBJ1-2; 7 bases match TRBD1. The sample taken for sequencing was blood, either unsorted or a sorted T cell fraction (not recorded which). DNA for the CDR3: TGTGCCAGCAGCGGGACAGCAACCTATGGCTACACCTTC. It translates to CASSGTATYGYTF.